The subject of this entry is one T cell receptor beta chain. Its antigen remains unknown. The sample is drawn from a study of T cell responses to AZD1222 COVID-19 vaccine. Overall study findings and caveats: Along spike, vaccine-associated CD4 TCRs were found throughout, with dominance at 160-218 and 743-854.

This CDR3 is built from 16 residues. V lost 3 bases to trimming and J lost 2 bases; unmatched junction nucleotides: 6. The V gene's germline CDR1 is SGHDN and CDR2 FVKESK. The assay was immunoSEQ multiplex PCR, and TCRdb's table has in-frame clones only and misses some. This table holds tens of thousands of clones, approximately 91% found once. The chain employs TRBV14 and TRBJ2-1; 8 bases align to TRBD2. Specimen: peripheral blood, collected on day 0 of MenACWY control vaccination. The TCR was taken from an adult in good health. The CDR3 DNA sequence: TGTGCCAGCAGCCAGTGGCGGGGGGCCACCTACAATGAGCAGTTCTTC. It translates to CASSQWRGATYNEQFF.